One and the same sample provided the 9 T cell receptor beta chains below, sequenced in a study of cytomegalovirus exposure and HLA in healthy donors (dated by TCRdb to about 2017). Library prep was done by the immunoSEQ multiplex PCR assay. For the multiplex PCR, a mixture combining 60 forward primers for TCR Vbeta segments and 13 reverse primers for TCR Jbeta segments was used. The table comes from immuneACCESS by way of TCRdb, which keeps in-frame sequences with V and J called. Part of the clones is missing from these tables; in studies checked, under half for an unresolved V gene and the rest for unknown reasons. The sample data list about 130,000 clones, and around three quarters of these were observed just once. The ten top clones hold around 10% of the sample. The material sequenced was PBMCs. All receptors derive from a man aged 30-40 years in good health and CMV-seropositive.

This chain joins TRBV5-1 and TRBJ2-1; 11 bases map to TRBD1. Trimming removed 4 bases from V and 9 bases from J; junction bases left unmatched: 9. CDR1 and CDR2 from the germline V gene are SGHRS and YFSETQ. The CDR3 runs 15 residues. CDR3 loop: CASSLGTGGNSEQFF. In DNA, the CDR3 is TGCGCCAGCAGCCTCGGGACAGGGGGAAACAGTGAGCAGTTCTTC.

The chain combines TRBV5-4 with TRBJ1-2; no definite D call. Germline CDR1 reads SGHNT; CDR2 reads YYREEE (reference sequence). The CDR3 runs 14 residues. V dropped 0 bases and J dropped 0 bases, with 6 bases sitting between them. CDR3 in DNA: TGTGCCAGCAGCTTGGGACATTCTAACTATGGCTACACCTTC. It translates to CASSLGHSNYGYTF. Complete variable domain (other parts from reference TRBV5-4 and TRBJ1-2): ETGVTQSPTHLIKTRGQQVTLRCSSQSGHNTVSWYQQALGQGPQFIFQYYREEENGRGNFPPRFSGLQFPNYSSELNVNALELDDSALYLCASSLGHSNYGYTFGSGTRLTVV.

CDR3 loop: CASSLGAGTSTDTQYF. DNA of the CDR3: TGTGCCAGCAGCTTGGGGGCGGGCACTAGCACAGATACGCAGTATTTT. This sequence joins TRBV5-6 and TRBJ2-3, with D possibly TRBD2 on 5 matching bases. Germline-derived CDR1 and CDR2 are SGHDT and YYEEEE. V lost 0 bases and J lost 0, with 11 bases in between. This CDR3 contains 16 residues.

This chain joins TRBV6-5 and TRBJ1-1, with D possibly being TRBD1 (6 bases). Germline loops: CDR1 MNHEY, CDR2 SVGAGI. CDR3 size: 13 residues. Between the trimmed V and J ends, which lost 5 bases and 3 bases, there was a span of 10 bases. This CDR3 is CASSEHRDTEAFF. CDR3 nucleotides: TGTGCCAGCAGTGAACACAGGGACACTGAAGCTTTCTTT.

The CDR3 nucleotides read TGCGCCAGCAGCCAAGAATGGAGTAGCGGGGGGGCGAGGGAGACCCAGTACTTC. Protein: CASSQEWSSGGARETQYF. The chain combines TRBV4-1 with TRBJ2-5, with 11 nucleotides matching TRBD2. The V gene's germline CDR1 is MGHRA and CDR2 YSYEKL. The CDR3 spans 18 residues. V trimming: 0 bases; J trimming: 5 bases; junction bases outside the gene matches: 11.

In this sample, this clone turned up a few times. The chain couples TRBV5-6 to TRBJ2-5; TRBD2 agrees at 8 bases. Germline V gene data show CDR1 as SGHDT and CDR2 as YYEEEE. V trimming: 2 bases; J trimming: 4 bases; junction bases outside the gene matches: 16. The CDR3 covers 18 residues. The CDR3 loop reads CASSFDSWGSGDRETQYF. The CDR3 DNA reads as TGTGCCAGCAGCTTTGATTCGTGGGGTAGCGGGGACCGAGAGACCCAGTACTTC.

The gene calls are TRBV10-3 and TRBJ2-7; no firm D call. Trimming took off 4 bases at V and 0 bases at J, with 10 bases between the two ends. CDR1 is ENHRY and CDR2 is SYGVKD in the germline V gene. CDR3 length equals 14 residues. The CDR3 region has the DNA TGTGCCATCAGTGGTCAGGCCAGCTCCTACGAGCAGTACTTC. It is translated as CAISGQASSYEQYF.

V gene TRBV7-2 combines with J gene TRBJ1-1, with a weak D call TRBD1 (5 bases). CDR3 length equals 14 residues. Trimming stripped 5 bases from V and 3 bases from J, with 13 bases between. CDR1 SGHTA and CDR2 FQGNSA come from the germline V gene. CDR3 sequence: CASSPHAGDTEAFF. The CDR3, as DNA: TGTGCCAGCAGCCCTCACGCGGGGGACACTGAAGCTTTCTTT.

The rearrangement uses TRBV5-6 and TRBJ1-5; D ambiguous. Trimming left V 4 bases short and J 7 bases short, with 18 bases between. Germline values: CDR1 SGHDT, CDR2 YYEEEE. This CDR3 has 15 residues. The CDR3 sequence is CASSPLLRAGQPQHF. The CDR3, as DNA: TGTGCCAGCAGCCCCCTGCTCCGAGCGGGACAGCCCCAGCATTTT.